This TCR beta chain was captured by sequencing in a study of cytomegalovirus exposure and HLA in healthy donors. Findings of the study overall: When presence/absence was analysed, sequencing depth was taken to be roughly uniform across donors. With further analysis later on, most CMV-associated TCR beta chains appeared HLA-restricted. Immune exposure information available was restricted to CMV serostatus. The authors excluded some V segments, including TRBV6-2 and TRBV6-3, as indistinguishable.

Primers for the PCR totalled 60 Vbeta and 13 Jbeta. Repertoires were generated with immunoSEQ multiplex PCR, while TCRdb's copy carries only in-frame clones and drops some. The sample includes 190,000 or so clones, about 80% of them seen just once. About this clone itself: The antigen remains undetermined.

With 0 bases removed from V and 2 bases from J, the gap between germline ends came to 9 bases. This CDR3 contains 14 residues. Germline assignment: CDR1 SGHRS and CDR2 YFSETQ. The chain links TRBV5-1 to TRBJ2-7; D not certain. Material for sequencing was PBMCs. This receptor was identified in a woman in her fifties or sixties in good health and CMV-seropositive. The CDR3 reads CASSLVGGTYEQYF. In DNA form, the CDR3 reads TGCGCCAGCAGCTTGGTAGGCGGCACCTACGAGCAGTACTTC.